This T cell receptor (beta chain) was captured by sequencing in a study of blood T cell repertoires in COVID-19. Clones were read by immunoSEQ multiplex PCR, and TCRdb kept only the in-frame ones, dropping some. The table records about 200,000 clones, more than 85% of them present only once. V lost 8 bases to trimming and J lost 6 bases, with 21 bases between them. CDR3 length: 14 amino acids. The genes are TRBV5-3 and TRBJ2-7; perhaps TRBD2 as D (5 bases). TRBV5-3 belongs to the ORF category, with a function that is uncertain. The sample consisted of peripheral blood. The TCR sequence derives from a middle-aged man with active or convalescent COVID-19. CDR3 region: CARPIANNESEQYF. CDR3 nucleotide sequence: TGTGCCAGGCCAATAGCGAACAATGAGAGCGAGCAGTACTTC.